Listed below are T cell receptor beta chains from one sample, sequenced in a study of T cells after yellow fever vaccination. TCRdb redid the calling of the 5' RACE reads with MiXCR, one entry per CDR3 protein. This table holds approximately 70,000 distinct CDR3 sequences, about 6.5% found once. This sample comprised CD8+ T cells sorted from PBMCs, obtained about 41 days after the first yellow fever vaccination. The receptors derive from a man aged 18 to 30 who received the YFV17D yellow fever vaccine. The CDR3 runs from the conserved cysteine through the conserved F or W. D genes are given only for firm matches. The listing skips clone size in some rows; elsewhere it reads once, few, many or a size class.

v_call	j_call	d_call	clone_size	cdr3_aa	cdr3_nt
TRBV29-1	TRBJ1-2	.	few	CSVDLGVGYGYTF	TGCAGCGTTGATTTAGGGGTCGGGTATGGCTACACCTTC
TRBV10-3	TRBJ1-1	.	.	CAIKPPGGVTEAFF	TGTGCCATCAAACCCCCCGGGGGGGTCACTGAAGCTTTCTTT
TRBV12-3/TRBV12-4	TRBJ1-1	.	few	CASTLGVNTEAFF	TGTGCCAGCACTTTGGGGGTGAACACTGAAGCTTTCTTT
TRBV6-1	TRBJ2-1	.	few	CASAKGSSSYNEQFF	TGTGCCAGCGCTAAGGGGTCTAGCTCCTACAATGAGCAGTTCTTC
TRBV6-1	TRBJ2-7	TRBD1	few	CATSRGPLYEQYF	TGTGCCACCTCTAGGGGGCCCTTATACGAGCAGTACTTC
TRBV4-2	TRBJ2-2	.	few	CASSQRRGLFGELFF	TGTGCCAGCAGCCAACGGAGGGGCCTCTTCGGGGAGCTGTTTTTT
TRBV6-5	TRBJ2-5	.	.	CATRQVQETQYF	TGTGCCACCCGCCAAGTGCAAGAGACCCAGTACTTC
TRBV9	TRBJ2-3	TRBD2	few	CASSVEGGRGADTQYF	TGTGCCAGCAGCGTAGAAGGTGGGAGGGGAGCAGATACGCAGTATTTT
TRBV21-1	TRBJ2-5	.	many	CASSKCRFVTIPQETQYF	TGTGCCAGCAGCAAATGTCGGTTCGTGACAATTCCTCAGGAGACCCAGTACTTC
TRBV7-3	TRBJ2-1	TRBD2	.	CASSVTSGGYNEQFF	TGTGCCAGCAGCGTGACTAGCGGGGGCTACAATGAGCAGTTCTTC
TRBV7-8	TRBJ1-2	.	many	CASSLESGVGYGYTF	TGTGCCAGCAGCTTAGAGTCAGGGGTTGGCTATGGCTACACCTTC
TRBV14	TRBJ2-5	TRBD1	many	CASSQLGTALQETQYF	TGTGCCAGCAGCCAACTCGGGACAGCTCTTCAAGAGACCCAGTACTTC
TRBV7-9	TRBJ2-1	TRBD2	many	CASSLTSGGAIYEQFF	TGTGCCAGCAGCTTAACTAGCGGGGGGGCAATCTATGAGCAGTTCTTC
TRBV18	TRBJ2-5	.	.	CASSPPASGTETQYF	TGTGCCAGCTCACCACCGGCGTCAGGGACGGAGACCCAGTACTTC
TRBV4-2	TRBJ2-1	.	many	CASRRQSVNNEQFF	TGTGCCAGCAGAAGACAGAGCGTCAACAATGAGCAGTTCTTC
TRBV29-1	TRBJ2-3	TRBD2	few	CSVDERGGPDTQYF	TGCAGCGTTGATGAGCGGGGGGGCCCAGATACGCAGTATTTT